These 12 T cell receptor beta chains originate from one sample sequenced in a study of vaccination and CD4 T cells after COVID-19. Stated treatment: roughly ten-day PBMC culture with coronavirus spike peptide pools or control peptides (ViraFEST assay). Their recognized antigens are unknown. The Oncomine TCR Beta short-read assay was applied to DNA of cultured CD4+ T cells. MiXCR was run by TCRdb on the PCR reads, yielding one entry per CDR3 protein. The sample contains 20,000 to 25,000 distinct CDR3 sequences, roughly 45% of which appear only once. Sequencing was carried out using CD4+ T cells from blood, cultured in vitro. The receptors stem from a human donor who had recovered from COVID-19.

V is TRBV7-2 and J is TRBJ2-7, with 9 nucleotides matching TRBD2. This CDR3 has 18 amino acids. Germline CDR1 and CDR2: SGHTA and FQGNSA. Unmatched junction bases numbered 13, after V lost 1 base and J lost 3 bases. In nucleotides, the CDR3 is TGTGCCAGCAGCTTAGTTCCGGCTAGCGGGAAATACTTCTACGAGCAGTACTTC. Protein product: CASSLVPASGKYFYEQYF.

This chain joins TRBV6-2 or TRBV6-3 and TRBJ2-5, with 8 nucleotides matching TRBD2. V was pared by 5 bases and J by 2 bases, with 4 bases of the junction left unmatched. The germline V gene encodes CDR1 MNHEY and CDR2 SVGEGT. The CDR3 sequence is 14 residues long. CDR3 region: CASSRTSKQETQYF. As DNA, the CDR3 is TGTGCCAGCAGTCGGACTAGCAAGCAAGAGACCCAGTACTTC.

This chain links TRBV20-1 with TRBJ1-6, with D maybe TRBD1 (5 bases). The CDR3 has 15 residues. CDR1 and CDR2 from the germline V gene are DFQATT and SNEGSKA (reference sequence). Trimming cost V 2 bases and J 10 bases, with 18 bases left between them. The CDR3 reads CSARRRDGVGSPLHF. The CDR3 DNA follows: TGCAGTGCTAGACGACGGGACGGGGTGGGCTCACCCCTCCACTTT.

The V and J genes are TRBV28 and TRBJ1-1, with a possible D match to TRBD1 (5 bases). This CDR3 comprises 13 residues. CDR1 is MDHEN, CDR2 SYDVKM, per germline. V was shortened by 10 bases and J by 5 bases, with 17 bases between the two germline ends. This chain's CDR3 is CATTRVMGTEAFF. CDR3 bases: TGTGCCACCACCAGGGTTATGGGAACTGAAGCTTTCTTT.

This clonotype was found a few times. Here the CDR3 reads CASSQGRFGSWDEQYF. For the CDR3, the DNA is TGTGCCAGCAGCCAAGGGCGGTTTGGTTCTTGGGACGAGCAGTACTTC. This chain connects TRBV4-2 to TRBJ2-7; D is uncertain. The V and J ends lost 1 base and 5 bases respectively, with 18 bases between them. CDR1 LGHNA and CDR2 YNFKEQ come from the germline V gene. The CDR3 is made up of 16 amino acids.

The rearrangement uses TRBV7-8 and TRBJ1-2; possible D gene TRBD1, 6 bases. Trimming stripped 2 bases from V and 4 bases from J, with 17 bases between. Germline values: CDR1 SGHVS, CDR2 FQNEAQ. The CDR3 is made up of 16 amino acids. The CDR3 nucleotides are TGTGCCAGCAGCTTAAGATTGGGGGGCGAAAGCTATGGCTACACCTTC. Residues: CASSLRLGGESYGYTF.

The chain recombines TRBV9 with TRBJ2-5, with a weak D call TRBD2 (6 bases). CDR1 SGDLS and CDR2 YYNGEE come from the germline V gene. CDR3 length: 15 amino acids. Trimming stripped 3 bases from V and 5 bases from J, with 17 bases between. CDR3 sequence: CASSGGQGGRETQYF. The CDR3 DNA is TGTGCCAGCAGCGGTGGACAAGGAGGGAGGGAGACCCAGTACTTC.

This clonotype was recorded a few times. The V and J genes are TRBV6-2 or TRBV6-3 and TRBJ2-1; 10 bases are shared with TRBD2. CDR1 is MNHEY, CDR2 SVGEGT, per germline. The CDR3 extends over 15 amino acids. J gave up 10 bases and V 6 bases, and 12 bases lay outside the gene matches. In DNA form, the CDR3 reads TGTGCCAGCAGACGGGCTAGCGGGGGATCAGGGGAGCAGTTCTTC. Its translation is CASRRASGGSGEQFF.

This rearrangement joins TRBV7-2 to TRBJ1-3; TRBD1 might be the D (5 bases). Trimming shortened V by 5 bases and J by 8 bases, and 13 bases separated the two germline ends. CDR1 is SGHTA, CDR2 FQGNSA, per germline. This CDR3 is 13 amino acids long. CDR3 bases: TGTGCCAGCAGCCTGCAGGGTGGTGACACCATATATTTT. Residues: CASSLQGGDTIYF.

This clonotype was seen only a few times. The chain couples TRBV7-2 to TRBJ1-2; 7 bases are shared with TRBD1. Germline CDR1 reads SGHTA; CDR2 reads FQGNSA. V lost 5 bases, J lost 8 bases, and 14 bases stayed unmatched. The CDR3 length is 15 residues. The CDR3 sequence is CASSPRDRPATGYTF. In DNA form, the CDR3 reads TGTGCCAGCAGCCCCCGGGACAGACCCGCGACGGGCTACACCTTC.

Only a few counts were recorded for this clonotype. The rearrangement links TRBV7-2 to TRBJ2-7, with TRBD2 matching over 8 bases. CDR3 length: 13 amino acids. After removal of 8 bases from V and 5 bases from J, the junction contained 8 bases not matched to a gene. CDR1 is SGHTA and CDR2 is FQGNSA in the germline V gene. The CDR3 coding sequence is TGTGCCAGCCGGCAGCGGGAGACCCACGAGCAGTACTTC. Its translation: CASRQRETHEQYF.

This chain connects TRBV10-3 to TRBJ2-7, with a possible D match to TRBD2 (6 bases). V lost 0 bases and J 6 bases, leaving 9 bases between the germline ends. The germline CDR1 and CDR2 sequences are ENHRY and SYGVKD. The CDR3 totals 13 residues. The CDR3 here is CAISESGSPEQYF. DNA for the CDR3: TGTGCCATCAGTGAGTCCGGGAGTCCCGAGCAGTACTTC.